Listed below are T cell receptor beta chains from one sample, sequenced in a study of cytomegalovirus exposure and HLA in healthy donors. The assay was immunoSEQ multiplex PCR, and TCRdb's table has in-frame clones only and misses some. The sample lists fewer than 200,000 clones; 9.5% to 15% were seen once. The sample consisted of PBMCs. The receptors stem from a man in his fifties or sixties in good health and CMV-seropositive. Each CDR3 is given with its conserved first and last residue. A D gene is named only where the DNA matches it firmly. The size of a clone is reported for some rows only, either as once, few or many, or as a class for expanded clones.

V gene: TRBV2; clone size: -; J gene: TRBJ1-5; D gene: TRBD1; CDR3 protein: CASRRQGTSNQPQHF; CDR3 DNA: TGTGCCAGCAGGCGACAGGGGACGAGCAATCAGCCCCAGCATTTT
V gene: TRBV19; clone size: -; J gene: TRBJ1-5; D gene: -; CDR3 protein: CASSLRDNNQPQHF; CDR3 DNA: TGTGCCAGTAGTCTTCGGGACAACAATCAGCCCCAGCATTTT
V gene: TRBV6-5; clone size: -; J gene: TRBJ1-2; D gene: -; CDR3 protein: CASSYGSKAGSYTF; CDR3 DNA: TGTGCCAGCAGTTACGGGTCTAAGGCAGGGAGCTACACCTTC
V gene: TRBV4-3; clone size: -; J gene: TRBJ2-2; D gene: -; CDR3 protein: CASSQERAGANTGELFF; CDR3 DNA: TGCGCCAGCAGCCAAGAGCGGGCCGGTGCCAACACCGGGGAGCTGTTTTTT
V gene: TRBV2; clone size: -; J gene: TRBJ2-7; D gene: TRBD1; CDR3 protein: CATGTGGSYEQYF; CDR3 DNA: TGTGCCACAGGGACAGGGGGCTCCTACGAGCAGTACTTC
V gene: TRBV6-6; clone size: few; J gene: TRBJ2-3; D gene: -; CDR3 protein: CASRSGVPTDTQYF; CDR3 DNA: TGTGCCAGCAGGTCGGGGGTTCCCACAGATACGCAGTATTTT
V gene: TRBV5-1; clone size: -; J gene: TRBJ2-5; D gene: -; CDR3 protein: CASSLGTVYQETQYF; CDR3 DNA: TGCGCCAGCAGCTTGGGGACAGTGTACCAAGAGACCCAGTACTTC
V gene: TRBV19; clone size: few; J gene: TRBJ2-4; D gene: -; CDR3 protein: CASSMRRQGLAKNIQYF; CDR3 DNA: TGTGCCAGTAGTATGAGACGGCAGGGGCTGGCCAAAAACATTCAGTACTTC
V gene: TRBV7-2; clone size: few; J gene: TRBJ1-1; D gene: TRBD1; CDR3 protein: CASSPRTGDNTEAFF; CDR3 DNA: TGTGCCAGCAGCCCTAGGACAGGGGATAACACTGAAGCTTTCTTT
V gene: TRBV7-9; clone size: few; J gene: TRBJ2-3; D gene: -; CDR3 protein: CASSLGETTDTQYF; CDR3 DNA: TGTGCCAGCAGCTTAGGGGAGACCACAGATACGCAGTATTTT
V gene: TRBV7-2; clone size: few; J gene: TRBJ2-5; D gene: TRBD1; CDR3 protein: CASSLREGPGQGRETQYF; CDR3 DNA: TGTGCCAGCAGCTTACGGGAAGGCCCGGGACAGGGGCGAGAGACCCAGTACTTC
V gene: TRBV11-3; clone size: few; J gene: TRBJ1-6; D gene: TRBD1; CDR3 protein: CASSPGTGPNSPLHF; CDR3 DNA: TGTGCCAGCAGCCCGGGGACAGGGCCCAATTCACCCCTCCACTTT
V gene: TRBV11-3; clone size: -; J gene: TRBJ2-2; D gene: -; CDR3 protein: CASRARGVENTGELFF; CDR3 DNA: TGTGCCAGCAGGGCCAGGGGCGTGGAGAACACCGGGGAGCTGTTTTTT
V gene: TRBV7-2; clone size: few; J gene: TRBJ1-5; D gene: -; CDR3 protein: CASSLAGRGSNQPQHF; CDR3 DNA: TGTGCCAGCAGCTTAGCGGGTAGGGGGAGCAATCAGCCCCAGCATTTT
V gene: TRBV27; clone size: few; J gene: TRBJ2-6; D gene: TRBD2; CDR3 protein: CASTSSGAPSGANVLTF; CDR3 DNA: TGTGCCAGCACCTCTAGCGGGGCGCCCTCTGGGGCCAACGTCCTGACTTTC
V gene: TRBV9; clone size: -; J gene: TRBJ2-5; D gene: -; CDR3 protein: CASSQGGAGVTQYF; CDR3 DNA: TGTGCCAGCAGTCAAGGGGGGGCGGGGGTGACCCAGTACTTC
V gene: TRBV4-1; clone size: few; J gene: TRBJ1-4; D gene: TRBD1; CDR3 protein: CASSAGTGLTNEKLFF; CDR3 DNA: TGCGCCAGCAGCGCCGGGACAGGACTTACTAATGAAAAACTGTTTTTT
V gene: TRBV13; clone size: few; J gene: TRBJ2-4; D gene: TRBD1; CDR3 protein: CASSVQGQGNIQYF; CDR3 DNA: TGTGCCAGCAGCGTACAGGGACAGGGAAACATTCAGTACTTC
V gene: TRBV5-1; clone size: few; J gene: TRBJ2-3; D gene: TRBD2; CDR3 protein: CASSLGQGGGAADTQYF; CDR3 DNA: TGCGCCAGCAGCTTGGGACAAGGCGGGGGGGCCGCAGATACGCAGTATTTT
V gene: TRBV7-6; clone size: -; J gene: TRBJ2-2; D gene: TRBD1; CDR3 protein: CASSTGQGTGELFF; CDR3 DNA: TGTGCCAGCAGCACCGGACAGGGCACCGGGGAGCTGTTTTTT
V gene: TRBV5-4; clone size: few; J gene: TRBJ2-7; D gene: TRBD1; CDR3 protein: CASSLGGQPYEQYF; CDR3 DNA: TGTGCCAGCAGCTTGGGGGGACAGCCCTACGAGCAGTACTTC
V gene: TRBV27; clone size: -; J gene: TRBJ2-5; D gene: TRBD2; CDR3 protein: CASRGTSDFWETQYF; CDR3 DNA: TGTGCCAGCAGAGGTACTAGCGACTTCTGGGAGACCCAGTACTTC
V gene: TRBV5-1; clone size: -; J gene: TRBJ1-4; D gene: TRBD1; CDR3 protein: CASSLRTGGEKLFF; CDR3 DNA: TGCGCCAGCAGCTTAAGGACAGGGGGTGAAAAACTGTTTTTT
V gene: TRBV29-1; clone size: few; J gene: TRBJ2-5; D gene: TRBD2; CDR3 protein: CSVEGTSGGETQYF; CDR3 DNA: TGCAGCGTTGAAGGGACTAGCGGGGGGGAGACCCAGTACTTC
V gene: TRBV25-1; clone size: few; J gene: TRBJ2-7; D gene: -; CDR3 protein: CASSEFNEQYF; CDR3 DNA: TGTGCCAGCAGTGAATTCAACGAGCAGTACTTC
V gene: TRBV11-3; clone size: -; J gene: TRBJ1-2; D gene: TRBD1; CDR3 protein: CASSLRTGGGYTF; CDR3 DNA: TGTGCCAGCAGCTTGCGGACAGGGGGAGGCTACACCTTC
V gene: TRBV2; clone size: few; J gene: TRBJ2-3; D gene: TRBD2; CDR3 protein: CASSSSGLAGDTQYF; CDR3 DNA: TGTGCCAGCAGCTCTTCGGGACTAGCTGGAGATACGCAGTATTTT
V gene: TRBV19; clone size: few; J gene: TRBJ1-2; D gene: TRBD1; CDR3 protein: CATHLDRVGGYTF; CDR3 DNA: TGTGCCACCCACCTCGACAGGGTAGGTGGCTACACCTTC
V gene: TRBV11-3; clone size: -; J gene: TRBJ2-5; D gene: TRBD2; CDR3 protein: CASSLSGSGGYQETQYF; CDR3 DNA: TGTGCCAGCAGCTTAAGTGGTAGCGGGGGCTACCAAGAGACCCAGTACTTC
V gene: TRBV6-1; clone size: -; J gene: TRBJ1-2; D gene: TRBD1; CDR3 protein: CASTLQGANYGYTF; CDR3 DNA: TGTGCCAGCACCCTACAGGGGGCTAACTATGGCTACACCTTC
V gene: TRBV7-3; clone size: -; J gene: TRBJ2-2; D gene: TRBD1; CDR3 protein: CASSRSGTANTGELFF; CDR3 DNA: TGTGCCAGCAGTCGGTCCGGGACAGCAAACACCGGGGAGCTGTTTTTT
V gene: TRBV11-3; clone size: few; J gene: TRBJ1-4; D gene: TRBD1; CDR3 protein: CASSLDSGGGEKLFF; CDR3 DNA: TGTGCCAGCAGCTTAGATTCAGGGGGAGGAGAAAAACTGTTTTTT
V gene: TRBV5-4; clone size: -; J gene: TRBJ1-2; D gene: -; CDR3 protein: CASSLGGKINYGYTF; CDR3 DNA: TGTGCCAGCAGCTTGGGGGGCAAGATTAACTATGGCTACACCTTC
V gene: TRBV27; clone size: -; J gene: TRBJ2-7; D gene: -; CDR3 protein: CASSLQGTNEQYF; CDR3 DNA: TGTGCCAGCAGTTTACAGGGGACCAACGAGCAGTACTTC
V gene: TRBV11-2; clone size: few; J gene: TRBJ2-2; D gene: -; CDR3 protein: CASSLLGRTGELFF; CDR3 DNA: TGTGCCAGCAGCTTACTGGGGAGGACCGGGGAGCTGTTTTTT
V gene: TRBV19; clone size: -; J gene: TRBJ2-5; D gene: TRBD1; CDR3 protein: CASSSSRTGGTGETQYF; CDR3 DNA: TGTGCCAGTAGTTCTTCCAGGACAGGGGGAACAGGGGAGACCCAGTACTTC
V gene: TRBV5-5; clone size: -; J gene: TRBJ2-7; D gene: TRBD2; CDR3 protein: CASSLGAGRDEQYF; CDR3 DNA: TGTGCCAGCAGCTTGGGGGCAGGGAGGGACGAGCAGTACTTC
V gene: TRBV28; clone size: -; J gene: TRBJ1-2; D gene: -; CDR3 protein: CASSWGNYGYTF; CDR3 DNA: TGTGCCAGCAGTTGGGGCAACTATGGCTACACCTTC
V gene: TRBV6-5; clone size: -; J gene: TRBJ2-5; D gene: -; CDR3 protein: CASSRTETQETQYF; CDR3 DNA: TGTGCCAGCAGTCGGACAGAGACCCAAGAGACCCAGTACTTC
V gene: TRBV7-6; clone size: few; J gene: TRBJ1-6; D gene: -; CDR3 protein: CASSLGVRGSDSPLHF; CDR3 DNA: TGTGCCAGCAGCTTAGGGGTTCGGGGTAGCGATTCACCCCTCCACTTT
V gene: TRBV5-6; clone size: -; J gene: TRBJ1-1; D gene: TRBD1; CDR3 protein: CASSPLGPGQGLNTEAFF; CDR3 DNA: TGTGCCAGCAGCCCCCTAGGTCCGGGACAGGGCCTTAACACTGAAGCTTTCTTT
V gene: TRBV6-5; clone size: few; J gene: TRBJ1-5; D gene: TRBD1; CDR3 protein: CASSQGGWPQHF; CDR3 DNA: TGTGCCAGCTCCCAGGGGGGTTGGCCCCAGCATTTT
V gene: TRBV5-4; clone size: -; J gene: TRBJ2-2; D gene: TRBD2; CDR3 protein: CASSLALAGGLAGELFF; CDR3 DNA: TGTGCCAGCAGCTTGGCGCTAGCGGGGGGGCTCGCCGGGGAGCTGTTTTTT
V gene: TRBV18; clone size: few; J gene: TRBJ2-5; D gene: TRBD1; CDR3 protein: CASGDSRETQYF; CDR3 DNA: TGTGCCAGCGGGGACAGTAGGGAGACCCAGTACTTC